This entry lists 30 T cell receptor beta chains sequenced from one sample in a study of identical twins. TCRdb ran MiXCR on the 5' RACE reads and lists one entry per CDR3 protein. This repertoire shows about 660,000 distinct CDR3 sequences, roughly 8% found once; its top ten account for 0.85% to 1%. This same sample was also taken into another study, of yellow fever vaccine responses in identical twins.

The sequencing sample was made of PBMCs. These receptors came from a woman in her late teens or twenties in good health.

This clonotype was found many times. V is TRBV5-1 and J is TRBJ2-7, with 8 bases fitting TRBD1. The CDR3 spans 14 residues. V shed 0 bases, J shed 7 bases, and the junction held 6 bases outside the gene matches. The germline gives CDR1 SGHRS, CDR2 YFSETQ. CDR3 protein: CASSLGTGIGEQYF. CDR3 sequence (DNA): TGCGCCAGCAGCTTGGGGACAGGGATCGGGGAGCAGTACTTC.

The genes are TRBV28 and TRBJ1-4, with 9 positions matching TRBD1. The CDR3 is 13 amino acids. Germline lookup yields CDR1 MDHEN and CDR2 SYDVKM. V dropped 10 bases and J dropped 8; count of bases not matched to a gene: 8. CDR3 in DNA: TGTGCCACGGTCCGGGACAGGGTCGAAAAACTGTTTTTT. Translated: CATVRDRVEKLFF.

This chain uses TRBV28 with TRBJ2-7; possibly TRBD2 for D (5 bases). The CDR3 extends over 14 amino acids. Germline loops: CDR1 MDHEN, CDR2 SYDVKM. Between the trimmed V and J ends, which lost 5 bases and 1 base, there was a span of 12 bases. For the CDR3, the DNA is TGTGCCAGCAGTCCTCCCGGGGAATCCTACGAGCAGTACTTC. Translating it yields CASSPPGESYEQYF.

The chain uses TRBV6-2 or TRBV6-3 and TRBJ2-3, with D tentatively TRBD1 or TRBD2 (5 bases each). The CDR3 runs 15 residues. V lost 2 bases, J lost 6 bases, and 15 bases lay in between. Germline values: CDR1 MNHEY, CDR2 SVGEGT. CDR3 nucleotides: TGTGCCAGCAGTTACGGAGCGCAGGGCGGGGATACGCAGTATTTT. Protein: CASSYGAQGGDTQYF.

The J gene is TRBJ2-5, the V gene TRBV27; TRBD1 matches at 8 bases. The germline gives CDR1 MNHEY, CDR2 SMNVEV (reference sequence). J gave up 4 bases and V 1 base, and 5 bases lay outside the gene matches. The CDR3 is 15 amino acids. CDR3 sequence reads: CASSLFKGQAETQYF. CDR3 nucleotides: TGTGCCAGCAGTTTATTTAAGGGACAGGCAGAGACCCAGTACTTC.

The CDR3 is CSVGDRGPGANVLTF. CDR3 coding DNA: TGCAGCGTTGGGGACAGGGGGCCTGGGGCCAACGTCCTGACTTTC. The rearrangement joins TRBV29-1 to TRBJ2-6, with TRBD1 matching over 12 bases. Germline CDR1 reads SQVTM; CDR2 reads ANQGSEA. J lost 2 bases, V lost 4 bases, and 0 bases had no gene match. This CDR3 has 15 residues.

This clonotype has a handful of counts. The chain employs TRBV6-1 and TRBJ2-5; 11 nucleotides line up with TRBD2. This CDR3 comprises 16 residues. The V segment lost 4 bases and the J segment 0 bases; nucleotides outside the gene matches: 4. CDR1 MNHNS and CDR2 SASEGT come from the germline V gene. DNA for the CDR3: TGTGCCAGCAGTGTTTCACTAGCGGGAGACCAAGAGACCCAGTACTTC. It specifies CASSVSLAGDQETQYF.

The V call is TRBV7-9, the J call TRBJ2-1; TRBD2 matches at 14 bases. V was pared by 5 bases and J by 6 bases, with 6 bases of the junction left unmatched. CDR1 is SEHNR and CDR2 is FQNEAQ in the germline V gene (reference sequence). The CDR3 runs to 16 residues. The CDR3 nucleotides are TGTGCCAGCAGCCCCCGACTAGCGGGAGGGGCCAATGAGCAGTTCTTC. This translates into CASSPRLAGGANEQFF.

This clonotype was seen a few times. V is TRBV20-1 and J is TRBJ2-7; TRBD2 matches 10 bases. The CDR3 loop spans 14 amino acids. J gave up 5 bases and V 5 bases, and 9 bases lay outside the gene matches. Germline-derived CDR1 and CDR2 are DFQATT and SNEGSKA (reference sequence). The CDR3 bases are TGCAGTGCTGGAATGGCTAGCGGGAGAAACGAGCAGTACTTC. As protein: CSAGMASGRNEQYF.

This clonotype came up many times. CDR3 residues: CASRKGIQPIAEAFF. DNA of the CDR3: TGTGCCAGCAGAAAGGGGATACAGCCCATTGCTGAAGCTTTCTTT. V and J are TRBV6-1 and TRBJ1-1; the D gene is possibly TRBD1 (5 bases). Germline CDR1 is MNHNS and CDR2 is SASEGT. Trimming removed 6 bases from V and 6 bases from J, with 20 bases in between. The CDR3 runs to 15 residues.

This clonotype was detected ten times or more. The chain uses TRBV5-1 and TRBJ2-1; D tentatively fits TRBD1 or TRBD2 (6 bases each). Trimming removed 4 bases at V and 9 bases at J, with 17 bases between. Looked up from germline, CDR1 is SGHRS and CDR2 is YFSETQ. The CDR3 runs to 14 residues. CDR3 in amino acids: CASSPNPGAAEQFF. For the CDR3, the DNA is TGCGCCAGCAGCCCCAATCCGGGGGCGGCTGAGCAGTTCTTC.

This clonotype was detected a few times. The genes are TRBV18 and TRBJ1-5; D unclear. V was pared by 6 bases and J by 2 bases, with 11 bases between. The germline V gene has CDR1 KGHSH and CDR2 LQKENI. There are 14 residues in the CDR3. For the CDR3, the DNA is TGTGCCAGCTCGAACGGGGTGGGCAATCAGCCCCAGCATTTT. Encoded protein: CASSNGVGNQPQHF.

The chain recombines TRBV2 with TRBJ2-2; D possibly corresponds to TRBD2 (5 bases). With 4 bases removed from V and 5 bases from J, the gap between germline ends came to 11 bases. Germline V gene data show CDR1 as SNHLY and CDR2 as FYNNEI. This CDR3 is 14 amino acids long. This CDR3 reads CASSALALTGELFF. The CDR3 nucleotides read TGTGCCAGCAGTGCCCTAGCTTTAACCGGGGAGCTGTTTTTT.

This clonotype was observed a few times. The chain combines TRBV6-2 or TRBV6-3 with TRBJ2-3; 12 nucleotides agree with TRBD2. CDR3 length: 14 amino acids. Per germline, CDR1 MNHEY and CDR2 SVGEGT. Trimming cost V 4 bases and J 7 bases; bases outside gene matches: 3. For the CDR3, the DNA is TGTGCCAGCAGTTCTACTAGCGGGAGGAATACGCAGTATTTT. Its protein is CASSSTSGRNTQYF.

This clonotype was seen a handful of times. The chain couples TRBV7-2 to TRBJ2-7; unclear D gene. Germline V gives CDR1 SGHTA, CDR2 FQGNSA. CDR3 size: 11 residues. V lost 2 bases and J 6 bases, leaving 5 bases between the germline ends. The CDR3 loop reads CASSLMREQYF. CDR3 nucleotides: TGTGCCAGCAGCTTAATGCGCGAGCAGTACTTC.

This clonotype came up a few times. CDR3 nucleotides: TGTGCCAGCAGTAACGGTGGGGGACCCTACGAGCAGTACTTC. Its translation is CASSNGGGPYEQYF. This rearrangement joins TRBV6-5 to TRBJ2-7; perhaps D is TRBD1 or TRBD2 (5 bases each). The germline CDR1 and CDR2 sequences are MNHEY and SVGAGI. The CDR3 covers 14 residues. V lost 5 bases and J lost 2, with 13 bases in between.

This clonotype was observed a handful of times. The rearrangement joins TRBV7-9 to TRBJ2-3, with 14 nucleotides matching TRBD2. Germline trimming cut 5 bases from V and 2 bases from J; bases unmatched to any gene: 6. The CDR3 is 17 residues long. Germline V gene lookup returns CDR1 SEHNR and CDR2 FQNEAQ (reference sequence). The CDR3 sequence is CASSPRTSGGLTDTQYF. In DNA, the CDR3 is TGTGCCAGCAGCCCGCGGACTAGCGGGGGGCTCACAGATACGCAGTATTTT.

This sequence joins TRBV27 and TRBJ2-5; tentatively, D is TRBD1 (5 bases). Trimming left V 6 bases short and J 5 bases short, with 19 bases between. The germline CDR1 and CDR2 sequences are MNHEY and SMNVEV (reference sequence). The CDR3 extends over 15 amino acids. The CDR3 sequence is CASRPRARGLETQYF. The DNA of the CDR3 is TGTGCCAGCAGACCCCGCGCTAGGGGCCTGGAGACCCAGTACTTC.

This clonotype was picked up many times. An end of the junction differs from the germline gene, which may be a read error. This chain joins TRBV5-1 and TRBJ1-6, with D perhaps TRBD1 (6 bases). From germline, CDR1 is SGHRS and CDR2 YFSETQ. CDR3 length: 15 residues. This CDR3 reads CASSPTGSFNSPLHF. DNA for the CDR3: TGCGCCAGCAGCCCAACAGGGTCCTTTAATTCACCCCTCCACTTT.

The sample holds many counts of this clonotype. The V and J genes are TRBV5-1 and TRBJ2-1; 7 positions match TRBD2. The CDR3 is 15 residues long. CDR1 and CDR2 from the germline V gene are SGHRS and YFSETQ. V trimming: 5 bases; J trimming: 0 bases; junction bases outside the gene matches: 5. The CDR3 reads CASRPLAASYNEQFF. The CDR3 nucleotides are TGCGCCAGCAGGCCCCTAGCGGCCTCCTACAATGAGCAGTTCTTC.

Many counts were recorded for this clonotype. The V gene is TRBV5-1, the J gene TRBJ1-1; D call uncertain. V lost 0 bases to trimming and J lost 1 base, with 10 bases between them. Germline assignment: CDR1 SGHRS and CDR2 YFSETQ. The CDR3 consists of 15 residues. CDR3 amino acids: CASSLGTGWNTEAFF. CDR3 in DNA: TGCGCCAGCAGCTTGGGTACTGGGTGGAACACTGAAGCTTTCTTT.

The chain couples TRBV7-9 to TRBJ2-1; tentatively, D is TRBD2 (6 bases). Trimming pared 1 base from V and 8 bases from J, leaving 18 bases between. Germline-derived CDR1 and CDR2 are SEHNR and FQNEAQ (reference sequence). The CDR3 is made up of 16 amino acids. CDR3 in DNA: TGTGCCAGCAGCTTAGGAGGGACTCTTTTTGGGGATGAGCAGTTCTTC. Translation gives CASSLGGTLFGDEQFF.

Ten or more counts support this clonotype. CDR3 nucleotide sequence: TGTGCCAGCAGTACCCGACTAGCGGGAGTCCCGAGCTCCTACAATGAGCAGTTCTTC. The encoded protein is CASSTRLAGVPSSYNEQFF. The rearrangement links TRBV28 to TRBJ2-1, with TRBD2 matching 12 bases. Germline loops: CDR1 MDHEN, CDR2 SYDVKM. This CDR3 region has 19 residues. Unmatched junction bases numbered 11, after V lost 5 bases and J lost 0 bases.

CDR3 sequence: CASSRDRAPETQYF. The DNA of the CDR3 is TGTGCCAGCAGTCGGGACAGGGCACCGGAGACCCAGTACTTC. J is TRBJ2-5 and V is TRBV6-2 or TRBV6-3; 9 bases are shared with TRBD1. Looked up from germline, CDR1 is MNHEY and CDR2 is SVGEGT. The CDR3 is made up of 14 amino acids. Losses at the gene ends were 5 bases for V and 5 bases for J; bases not matched to a gene: 6.

The gene calls are TRBV11-3 and TRBJ1-4; D call uncertain. Germline CDR1 SGHNT, CDR2 YENEEA. The CDR3 sequence is 15 residues long. The ends were cut back, 1 base at V and 8 bases at J, with 14 bases in the middle. CDR3 nucleotide sequence: TGTGCCAGCAGCTTAGTAGGGATTCGTCGCGAAAAACTGTTTTTT. This translates into CASSLVGIRREKLFF.

In this sample, this clonotype turned up a few times. This chain links TRBV2 with TRBJ2-5, with 7 bases fitting TRBD2. V lost 6 bases, J lost 5 bases, and 9 bases stayed unmatched. The CDR3 is 14 residues long. Germline V lookup: CDR1 SNHLY, CDR2 FYNNEI. In DNA, the CDR3 is TGTGCCAGCAGCTTCGGACTAGTGAAGGAGACCCAGTACTTC. Protein sequence: CASSFGLVKETQYF. The whole variable domain, filled in from reference TRBV2 and TRBJ2-5, reads EPEVTQTPSHQVTQMGQEVILRCVPISNHLYFYWYRQILGQKVEFLVSFYNNEISEKSEIFDDQFSVERPDGSNFTLKIRSTKLEDSAMYFCASSFGLVKETQYFGPGTRLLVL.

The chain employs TRBV20-1 and TRBJ2-2; D is possibly TRBD2 (5 bases). The CDR3 runs 14 residues. V was pared by 3 bases and J by 1 base, with 9 bases between. Germline CDR1 DFQATT, CDR2 SNEGSKA (reference sequence). DNA of the CDR3: TGCAGTGCTAGTGGGAGTCGGAACACCGGGGAGCTGTTTTTT. Its protein is CSASGSRNTGELFF.

This clonotype was observed at least ten times. The chain uses TRBV5-1 and TRBJ2-6; maybe TRBD1 (5 bases). V was shortened by 4 bases and J by 0 bases, with 11 bases between the two germline ends. Per the germline V gene, CDR1 is SGHRS and CDR2 is YFSETQ. The CDR3 runs 16 residues. CDR3 region: CASSQQATSGANVLTF. DNA of the CDR3: TGCGCCAGCAGCCAACAGGCCACCTCTGGGGCCAACGTCCTGACTTTC.

This clonotype turned up a few times. This chain links TRBV7-6 with TRBJ2-2; no firm D call. Germline V CDR1 and CDR2: SGHVS, FNYEAQ. The CDR3 runs 15 residues. Trimming cost V 5 bases and J 0 bases, with 10 bases left between them. The CDR3 loop reads CASSTISTNTGELFF. DNA of the CDR3: TGTGCCAGCAGCACTATTTCTACGAACACCGGGGAGCTGTTTTTT.

A few counts support this clonotype. This chain links TRBV25-1 with TRBJ1-5, with D hard to call. The ends were cut back, 7 bases at V and 2 bases at J, with 6 bases in the middle. This CDR3 region has 12 residues. Per the germline V gene, CDR1 is MGHDK and CDR2 is SYGVNS. The CDR3 sequence is CASTRGNQPQHF. CDR3 nucleotides: TGTGCCAGCACAAGGGGCAATCAGCCCCAGCATTTT.